This entry describes one TCR beta chain. In the source study's methods: Amplifying reference gene primers gave estimates of nucleated cell counts. The repertoire was sequenced with immunoSEQ multiplex PCR; TCRdb's copy has only in-frame clones and lacks some. Clone size and V and J calls were adopted from that table, with D and trimming inferred from the DNA. Of a few hundred thousand clones in the sample, 88% were seen once. From germline, CDR1 is MNHEY and CDR2 SMNVEV (reference sequence). CDR3 length: 16 amino acids. Deletions cut 4 bases from V and 2 bases from J, with 18 bases between. The data stem from a study of blood T cell repertoires in COVID-19. Overall study: PBMCs, B-cell-depleted T cells, or T cells provided the cDNA or gDNA that made up the material.

Material for sequencing was PBMCs or T cells enriched from blood (not recorded which). The TCR comes from a woman in her late teens or twenties who had recovered from COVID-19. This chain joins TRBV27 and TRBJ2-7, with D unclear. This CDR3 reads CASSSPGDSATYEQYF. The CDR3 DNA reads TGTGCCAGCAGTTCCCCCGGAGATTCCGCGACCTACGAGCAGTACTTC.